In its sample, the clone carrying this T cell receptor beta chain was seen many times. Its antigen remains unknown. This sample stems from a study of prognosis after radiotherapy for stage I lung cancer. General study findings and limits: As reported, TRBV and TRBJ gene usage differed between patients who had metastases and those who did not.

Multiplex PCR, run in two rounds, amplified TCR beta CDR3 from genomic DNA. Primers were specific to each TRBV and TRBJ gene in first-round PCR. TCRdb reprocessed the multiplex PCR reads with MiXCR, giving one entry per CDR3 protein. The sample gives around 21,000 distinct CDR3 sequences, 40% to 55% of which show up once; about 33% is in the top ten. In germline, CDR1 is MNHEY, CDR2 SMNVEV (reference sequence). Losses at the gene ends were 5 bases for V and 4 bases for J; bases not matched to a gene: 8. The length of the CDR3 is 16 residues. Specimen: PBMCs, collected before or after stereotactic body radiation therapy (not recorded which). The rearrangement uses TRBV27 and TRBJ1-5, with TRBD1 identical over 10 bases. The receptor was derived from a donor at least 50 years old with non-small cell lung cancer. CDR3 loop: CASSPLGTGVNQPQHF. CDR3 DNA: TGTGCCAGCAGTCCCCTAGGGACAGGGGTGAATCAGCCCCAGCATTTT.